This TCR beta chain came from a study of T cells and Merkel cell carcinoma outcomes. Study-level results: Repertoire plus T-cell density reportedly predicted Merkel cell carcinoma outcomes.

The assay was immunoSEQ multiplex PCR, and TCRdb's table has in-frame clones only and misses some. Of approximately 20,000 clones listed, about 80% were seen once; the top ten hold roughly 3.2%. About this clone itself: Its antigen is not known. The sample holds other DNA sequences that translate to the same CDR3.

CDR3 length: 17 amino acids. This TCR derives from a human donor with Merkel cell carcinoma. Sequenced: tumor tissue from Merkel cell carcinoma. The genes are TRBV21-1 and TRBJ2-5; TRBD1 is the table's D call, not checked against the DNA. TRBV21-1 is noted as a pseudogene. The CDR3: CASNAPERQGSRETQYF. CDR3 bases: TGTGCTAGCAACGCCCCGGAGAGGCAGGGGAGTCGAGAGACCCAGTACTTC.